This T cell receptor (beta chain) came from a study of blood T cell repertoires in COVID-19. Study-wide context: The study drew acute and convalescent COVID-19 samples from the United States, Italy and Spain. The analysed material was cDNA or gDNA that came from T cells, B-cell-depleted T cells, or PBMCs.

As to this clone: Its ends do not fully match the called genes, so a read error is possible.

The authors' processing: By means of reference gene primer amplification, nucleated cell counts were estimated. Here immunoSEQ multiplex PCR was the method, and the copy in TCRdb shows in-frame clones only, minus some. The V and J calls and clone size come from that table; D and trimming were worked out from the DNA. The sample lists more than 75,000 clones, 89% occurring once. Seattle enrolled patients during active infection and tracked them longitudinally. CDR1 is SGHTA, CDR2 FQGTGA, per germline. The CDR3 sequence is 13 residues long. Material for sequencing was peripheral blood. The chain carries TRBV7-3 and TRBJ1-1, with 8 positions matching TRBD1. The sequence came from a man between 45 and 60 years old with COVID-19, enrolled during active disease. As DNA, the CDR3 is TGTGCCAGCAGCATAACCAGGGGGCGCGAGGCTTTCTTT. Its protein is CASSITRGREAFF. The whole variable domain, filled in from reference TRBV7-3 and TRBJ1-1, reads GAGVSQTPSNKVTEKGKYVELRCDPISGHTALYWYRQSLGQGPEFLIYFQGTGAADDSGLPNDRFFAVRPEGSVSTLKIQRTERGDSAVYLCASSITRGREAFFGQGTRLTVV.